This TCR beta chain was recorded in a study of T cell responses to AZD1222 COVID-19 vaccine. General study results and limits: Seropositivity was recorded at baseline in only six AZD1222 recipients.

Some clones are missing from TCRdb's copy, which holds only in-frame ones; the method was immunoSEQ multiplex PCR. The data show 120,000 or so clones, 89% seen once. Germline CDR1 is SNHLY and CDR2 is FYNNEI. The CDR3 sequence is 14 residues long. V lost 3 bases, J lost 4 bases, and 9 bases lay in between. Notes on this clone: Its antigen is still unknown.

Sequencing used peripheral blood, obtained on day 0 of AZD1222 vaccination. This receptor was identified in an adult in good health. This chain uses TRBV2 with TRBJ2-2; D not certain. CDR3 in amino acids: CASSDDIFTGELFF. In DNA form, the CDR3 reads TGTGCCAGCAGTGACGACATTTTCACCGGGGAGCTGTTTTTT.